Below are 17 T cell receptor beta chains sequenced from a single sample in a study of blood T cell repertoires in COVID-19. Clones were read by immunoSEQ multiplex PCR, and TCRdb kept only the in-frame ones, dropping some. Among about 150,000 clones listed, around 90% were seen once. The sample comprised PBMCs or T cells enriched from blood (not recorded which). The receptor source for this set is a woman aged 40 to 49 who had been exposed to COVID-19.

The chain couples TRBV28 to TRBJ1-2; TRBD1 aligns across 9 bases. Trimming at V came to 6 bases and at J to 4 bases, leaving 9 bases not matched to a gene. The germline CDR1 and CDR2 sequences are MDHEN and SYDVKM. This CDR3 has 15 residues. The DNA of the CDR3 is TGTGCCAGCAGGGGACAGGGAGGCACCTTCTATGGCTACACCTTC. Encoded protein: CASRGQGGTFYGYTF.

CDR3 sequence (DNA): TGTGCCAGCAGCTTAGACGTCTGGCAGGGGGGCACAGATACGCAGTATTTT. It is translated as CASSLDVWQGGTDTQYF. The J gene is TRBJ2-3, the V gene TRBV7-9; TRBD1 matches 7 bases. J was trimmed by 1 base and V by 1 base; bases with no gene match: 8. The CDR3 is 17 amino acids. Germline values: CDR1 SEHNR, CDR2 FQNEAQ (reference sequence).

The J gene is TRBJ2-1, the V gene TRBV6-5; maybe TRBD2 (7 bases). Trimming left V 2 bases short and J 3 bases short, with 14 bases between. Germline lookup yields CDR1 MNHEY and CDR2 SVGAGI. The CDR3 loop spans 16 amino acids. CDR3 loop: CASSYGGLAVYNEQFF. The CDR3, as DNA: TGTGCCAGCAGTTACGGGGGGCTAGCGGTCTACAATGAGCAGTTCTTC.

The V gene is TRBV28, the J gene TRBJ1-2; possibly TRBD1 for D (6 bases). The CDR3 runs 14 residues. V lost 3 bases and J 3 bases, leaving 11 bases between the germline ends. Germline CDR1 MDHEN, CDR2 SYDVKM. This CDR3 is CASSFYRAHYGYTF. The CDR3 DNA is TGTGCCAGCAGTTTCTACAGGGCCCACTATGGCTACACCTTC.

This clone was recorded a few times. This sequence joins TRBV28 and TRBJ1-2; 11 bases align to TRBD1. Per the germline V gene, CDR1 is MDHEN and CDR2 is SYDVKM. With 0 bases clipped from V and 6 bases from J, the junction kept 6 bases outside the gene matches. CDR3 length equals 16 residues. CDR3 nucleotides: TGTGCCAGCAGTTTATGGGGACAGGGGGAGGGAGATGGCTACACCTTC. This gives the protein CASSLWGQGEGDGYTF.

This chain connects TRBV13 to TRBJ1-6, with D uncertain. The germline V and J ends were trimmed by 4 bases and 7 bases, with 11 bases remaining between them. The CDR3 consists of 14 residues. Per germline, CDR1 PRHDT and CDR2 FYEKMQ (reference sequence). The CDR3 DNA reads as TGTGCCAGCAGCTCCGACGGGAAAAATTCACCCCTCCACTTT. This gives the protein CASSSDGKNSPLHF.

J is TRBJ2-1 and V is TRBV11-2; D ambiguous. CDR3 length: 13 amino acids. The germline gives CDR1 SGHAT, CDR2 FQNNGV. V dropped 3 bases and J dropped 6 bases, with 9 bases sitting between them. The DNA for the CDR3 is TGTGCCAGCAGCTTTGGGCAGGTCAATGAGCAGTTCTTC. Protein product: CASSFGQVNEQFF.

V and J are TRBV5-1 and TRBJ2-3, with D tentatively TRBD1 (5 bases). This CDR3 comprises 15 residues. In germline, CDR1 is SGHRS, CDR2 YFSETQ. The V and J ends lost 0 bases and 6 bases respectively, with 14 bases between them. The CDR3: CASSLVRQNRDTQYF. The CDR3, as DNA: TGCGCCAGCAGCTTGGTCAGACAGAATAGGGATACGCAGTATTTT.

A single count supports this clone. The CDR3 is CASRLIQGSGGELFF. CDR3 DNA sequence: TGTGCCAGCCGCCTCATACAGGGGAGCGGCGGGGAGCTGTTTTTT. The chain uses TRBV2 and TRBJ2-2; 7 nucleotides align to TRBD1. The CDR3 totals 15 residues. Germline CDR1 is SNHLY and CDR2 is FYNNEI. Germline trimming cut 8 bases from V and 7 bases from J; bases unmatched to any gene: 13.

V usage is TRBV10-1 and J usage is TRBJ1-3; D not resolved. V lost 0 bases and J 0 bases, leaving 6 bases between the germline ends. Germline CDR1 is WNHNN and CDR2 is SYGVQD (reference sequence). The CDR3 runs 15 residues. CDR3 DNA sequence: TGCGCCAGCAGTGAGTCTTCAGGCTCTGGAAACACCATATATTTT. It yields the protein CASSESSGSGNTIYF.

This rearrangement joins TRBV19 to TRBJ1-1, with 9 bases identical to TRBD1. The junction had 11 bases not matched to a gene; V was cut back by 5 bases and J by 10 bases. From germline, CDR1 is LNHDA and CDR2 SQIVND (reference sequence). The CDR3 length is 14 residues. CDR3 DNA sequence: TGTGCCAGTAGTGCTACAGGGGGCCCCGCGGGAGCTTTCTTT. This translates into CASSATGGPAGAFF.

This clone was picked up a small number of times. This chain connects TRBV18 to TRBJ1-5; TRBD1 aligns across 8 bases. This CDR3 comprises 14 residues. Germline values: CDR1 KGHSH, CDR2 LQKENI. V was clipped by 5 bases and J by 6 bases; unmatched bases: 6. The CDR3 DNA sequence: TGTGCCAGCTCATCAGGACAGGGTCGTCAGCCCCAGCATTTT. Its protein is CASSSGQGRQPQHF.

The chain is built from TRBV5-1 and TRBJ2-3; 10 nucleotides agree with TRBD1. This CDR3 region has 16 residues. Germline V gives CDR1 SGHRS, CDR2 YFSETQ. The J segment lost 0 bases and the V segment lost 4 bases, leaving 5 bases of the junction unmatched. CDR3 sequence (DNA): TGCGCCAGCAGCACGGGACAGGGGCTTAGCACAGATACGCAGTATTTT. As protein: CASSTGQGLSTDTQYF.

V and J are TRBV28 and TRBJ1-1; weak D call: TRBD1 (6 bases). V lost 5 bases and J lost 9, with 13 bases in between. In germline, CDR1 is MDHEN, CDR2 SYDVKM. This CDR3 has 12 residues. CDR3 protein: CASSVTGKKAFF. The CDR3 region has the DNA TGTGCCAGCAGTGTAACAGGGAAGAAAGCTTTCTTT.

The chain has TRBV28 and TRBJ1-5; no clear D gene. Per the germline V gene, CDR1 is MDHEN and CDR2 is SYDVKM. V was cut by 5 bases and J by 0 bases, with 11 bases left in between. The CDR3 runs 15 residues. The DNA for the CDR3 is TGTGCCAGCAGTCTCGACACGAATAGCAATCAGCCCCAGCATTTT. This sequence encodes CASSLDTNSNQPQHF.

The chain is built from TRBV2 and TRBJ2-2; weak D call: TRBD1 (6 bases). Germline values: CDR1 SNHLY, CDR2 FYNNEI. The V end was cut by 6 bases, the J end by 2 bases, with 7 bases between. This CDR3 region has 13 residues. CDR3 DNA: TGTGCCAGCAGAGGGGGAAACACCGGGGAGCTGTTTTTT. Protein: CASRGGNTGELFF.

Written as DNA, the CDR3 is TGCAGCGTCGGTTACGGGGGGCGCGGAAATGAAAAACTGTTTTTT. It translates to CSVGYGGRGNEKLFF. The chain links TRBV29-1 to TRBJ1-4, with a weak D call TRBD1 (6 bases). Trimming left V 6 bases short and J 5 bases short, with 19 bases between. The germline V gene has CDR1 SQVTM and CDR2 ANQGSEA. The CDR3 has 15 residues. Complete variable domain (other parts from reference TRBV29-1 and TRBJ1-4): SAVISQKPSRDICQRGTSLTIQCQVDSQVTMMFWYRQQPGQSLTLIATANQGSEATYESGFVIDKFPISRPNLTFSTLTVSNMSPEDSSIYLCSVGYGGRGNEKLFFGSGTQLSVL.